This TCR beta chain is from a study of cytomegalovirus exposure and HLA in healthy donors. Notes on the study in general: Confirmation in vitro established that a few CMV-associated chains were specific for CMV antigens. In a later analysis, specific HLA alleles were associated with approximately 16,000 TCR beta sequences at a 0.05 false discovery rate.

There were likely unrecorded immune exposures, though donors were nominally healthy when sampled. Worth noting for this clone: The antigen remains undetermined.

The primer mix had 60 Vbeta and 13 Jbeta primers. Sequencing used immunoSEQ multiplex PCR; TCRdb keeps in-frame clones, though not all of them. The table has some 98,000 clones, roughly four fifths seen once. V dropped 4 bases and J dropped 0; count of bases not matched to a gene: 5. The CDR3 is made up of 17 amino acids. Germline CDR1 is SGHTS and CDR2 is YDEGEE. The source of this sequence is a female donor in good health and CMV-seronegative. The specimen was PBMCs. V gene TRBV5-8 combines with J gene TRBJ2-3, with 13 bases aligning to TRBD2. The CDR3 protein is CASSPGTSGASTDTQYF. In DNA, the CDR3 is TGTGCCAGCAGCCCAGGGACTAGCGGGGCTAGCACAGATACGCAGTATTTT.